The TCR beta chain described here comes from a study of monozygotic twins with inflammatory bowel disease. Study-wide points: Data gave no support to a single strong signal or clonotype associated with IBD. The study found lower TCRbeta diversity (inverse Simpson) in IBD patients than in healthy co-twins.

Researchers ran eight separate cDNA reactions for each sample. One entry per CDR3 protein, without DNA, is what TCRdb gives after re-calling the 5' RACE reads. Its clone listing holds more than 75,000 distinct CDR3 sequences. On this clonotype: Its target is unknown.

The sample taken for sequencing was blood. The TCR sequence derives from a human donor with ulcerative colitis or Crohn's disease, or a healthy co-twin of an affected twin (not recorded which).

CDR3 residues: CASVPPRSGANVLTF. The chain has TRBV7-9 and TRBJ2-6; TCRdb's assignment of TRBD2 cannot be checked, as there is no DNA. The germline V gene has CDR1 SEHNR and CDR2 FQNEAQ (reference sequence). This CDR3 comprises 15 residues.